The 28 T cell receptor beta chains below all came from one sample that was sequenced in a study of shared clonotypes between healthy human individuals. The protocol was immunoSEQ multiplex PCR, while the TCRdb copy is restricted to in-frame clones and leaves out a portion. This table has approximately 2.5 million clones, around 94% appearing once. Sequencing was done on a sample of naive CD4+ T cells sorted from blood. Documented subset: CD45RA+ positively selected. The receptors were gathered from a man between 18 and 29 years old in good health.

The chain has TRBV5-6 and TRBJ2-1; 12 bases are shared with TRBD1. Germline trimming cut 2 bases from V and 9 bases from J; bases unmatched to any gene: 6. The germline CDR1 and CDR2 sequences are SGHDT and YYEEEE. CDR3 length: 15 residues. The CDR3 sequence is CASSFRDRGHFEQFF. DNA of the CDR3: TGTGCCAGCAGCTTCCGGGACAGGGGGCACTTTGAGCAGTTCTTC. Supplemented by reference TRBV5-6 and TRBJ2-1, the full variable domain reads DAGVTQSPTHLIKTRGQQVTLRCSPKSGHDTVSWYQQALGQGPQFIFQYYEEEERQRGNFPDRFSGHQFPNYSSELNVNALLLGDSALYLCASSFRDRGHFEQFFGPGTRLTVL.

The chain couples TRBV18 to TRBJ1-2; 9 bases are shared with TRBD1. V gave up 3 bases and J gave up 8 bases; unmatched junction bases: 13. CDR3 length: 16 amino acids. The germline CDR1 and CDR2 sequences are KGHSH and LQKENI. CDR3 sequence reads: CASSPLAGTGLGGYTF. CDR3 in DNA: TGTGCCAGCTCACCCCTAGCCGGGACAGGGCTGGGAGGCTACACCTTC. The variable domain in full, completed from reference TRBV18 and TRBJ1-2, reads NAGVMQNPRHLVRRRGQEARLRCSPMKGHSHVYWYRQLPEEGLKFMVYLQKENIIDESGMPKERFSAEFPKEGPSILRIQQVVRGDSAAYFCASSPLAGTGLGGYTFGSGTRLTVV.

This rearrangement joins TRBV19 to TRBJ2-3, with D unclear. V gave up 9 bases and J gave up 6 bases, with 13 bases separating them. The CDR3 loop spans 12 amino acids. The germline V gene encodes CDR1 LNHDA and CDR2 SQIVND (reference sequence). The CDR3 sequence: CASRERWDTQYF. DNA for the CDR3: TGTGCCAGCCGTGAGAGGTGGGATACGCAGTATTTT.

Remarks on this clone: Distinct nucleotide sequences in the sample also encode this CDR3. The chain joins TRBV2 to TRBJ2-7, with a weak D call TRBD2 (5 bases). Germline V lookup: CDR1 SNHLY, CDR2 FYNNEI. Deletions cut 4 bases from V and 4 bases from J, with 5 bases between. The CDR3 runs 11 residues. CDR3: CASSGTYEQYF. DNA of the CDR3: TGTGCCAGCAGTGGGACTTACGAGCAGTACTTC.

The chain links TRBV7-2 to TRBJ1-5; TRBD1 matches 7 bases. Looked up from germline, CDR1 is SGHTA and CDR2 is FQGNSA. J lost 0 bases, V lost 5 bases, and 4 bases had no gene match. The CDR3 covers 15 residues. Here the CDR3 DNA reads TGTGCCAGCAGCCTGGACAGGTTTAGCAATCAGCCCCAGCATTTT. This gives the protein CASSLDRFSNQPQHF. The entire variable domain, with the rest obtained from reference TRBV7-2 and TRBJ1-5, is as follows: GAGVSQSPSNKVTEKGKDVELRCDPISGHTALYWYRQSLGQGLEFLIYFQGNSAPDKSGLPSDRFSAERTGGSVSTLTIQRTQQEDSAVYLCASSLDRFSNQPQHFGDGTRLSIL.

The J gene is TRBJ2-2, the V gene TRBV11-3; 9 bases align to TRBD2. CDR3 length equals 16 residues. Unmatched junction bases numbered 5, after V lost 4 bases and J lost 2 bases. The germline V gene has CDR1 SGHNT and CDR2 YENEEA. CDR3 amino acids: CASSSQTSGNTGELFF. The CDR3 DNA reads TGTGCCAGCAGCTCTCAGACTAGCGGTAACACCGGGGAGCTGTTTTTT.

The rearrangement uses TRBV5-1 and TRBJ2-5, with TRBD2 matching 16 bases. Germline CDR1 and CDR2: SGHRS and YFSETQ. Germline trimming cut 3 bases from V and 4 bases from J; bases unmatched to any gene: 6. CDR3 size: 17 residues. The CDR3 bases are TGCGCCAGCAGCTCCTCCGGGACTAGCGGGGGGGCAGAGACCCAGTACTTC. Its translation is CASSSSGTSGGAETQYF.

Concerning this clone itself: This sample includes further DNA sequences coding for the same CDR3. The chain uses TRBV9 and TRBJ1-4; 8 nucleotides line up with TRBD1. The CDR3 runs to 14 residues. Trimming took 4 bases from V and 8 from J; bases not matched to a gene: 7. Germline assignment: CDR1 SGDLS and CDR2 YYNGEE. The CDR3 reads CASSLDRGGEKLFF. For the CDR3, the DNA is TGTGCCAGCAGCCTTGACAGGGGAGGGGAAAAACTGTTTTTT.

The gene calls are TRBV4-1 and TRBJ2-7, with D hard to call. CDR3 length: 16 residues. Trimming stripped 0 bases from V and 2 bases from J, with 14 bases between. The V gene's germline CDR1 is MGHRA and CDR2 YSYEKL. The CDR3 DNA follows: TGCGCCAGCAGCCAAGAATCAGAATCCCCCCCCTACGAGCAGTACTTC. As protein: CASSQESESPPYEQYF.

V is TRBV11-2 and J is TRBJ2-3; D gene uncertain. The length of the CDR3 is 14 residues. Germline CDR1 reads SGHAT; CDR2 reads FQNNGV. V was trimmed by 4 bases and J by 3 bases, leaving 11 bases between them. The CDR3 reads CASSSTWGTDTQYF. In nucleotides, the CDR3 is TGTGCCAGCAGCTCGACTTGGGGTACAGATACGCAGTATTTT.

Note on this clone: The final CDR3 position lacks the conserved phenylalanine or tryptophan, pointing to a likely read error. It is unclear where the CDR3 begins or ends on the DNA, so no DNA is shown, and the CDR3 is as TCRdb lists it. The chain joins TRBV5-6 to TRBJ2-7; TRBD1, the table's D call, lacks a check against the DNA. CDR1 SGHDT and CDR2 YYEEEE come from the germline V gene. The CDR3 is 14 amino acids long, termini counted. The CDR3 sequence is CASRGTGVAAPLLC.

The CDR3 loop reads CASSSTPRYGYTF. DNA of the CDR3: TGTGCCAGTAGTTCTACCCCCCGGTATGGCTACACCTTC. The rearrangement links TRBV19 to TRBJ1-2; D uncertain. CDR1 is LNHDA, CDR2 SQIVND, per germline (reference sequence). The CDR3 length is 13 residues. Trimming took 5 bases from V and 5 from J, leaving 12 bases between them.

The chain couples TRBV18 to TRBJ2-1; 13 nucleotides line up with TRBD2. The germline V gene has CDR1 KGHSH and CDR2 LQKENI. V lost 5 bases to trimming and J lost 9 bases; unmatched junction nucleotides: 4. The CDR3 loop spans 14 amino acids. CDR3 sequence: CASSGLAGVVEQFF. The CDR3, as DNA: TGTGCCAGCTCAGGACTAGCGGGAGTTGTTGAGCAGTTCTTC.

Comment on this clone: Additional DNA sequences in this sample encode the identical CDR3. The chain recombines TRBV6-5 with TRBJ2-2, with D hard to call. The CDR3 length is 12 residues. From germline, CDR1 is MNHEY and CDR2 SVGAGI. The V and J ends lost 5 bases and 4 bases respectively, with 5 bases between them. For the CDR3, the DNA is TGTGCCAGCAGTCGGAGCACCGGGGAGCTGTTTTTT. Residues: CASSRSTGELFF.

The chain is built from TRBV4-3 and TRBJ2-2; no clear D gene. Trimming shortened V by 4 bases and J by 6 bases, and 9 bases separated the two germline ends. CDR3 size: 13 residues. Germline CDR1 and CDR2: LGHNA and YSLEER. Here the CDR3 DNA reads TGCGCCAGCAGCCCCGTTGCCGCCGGGGAGCTGTTTTTT. Its translation is CASSPVAAGELFF.

Turning to this clone: The same CDR3 is also encoded by other DNA sequences in this sample. The CDR3 loop is CASSLDSNQPQHF. The CDR3, as DNA: TGTGCCAGCAGCCTCGATAGCAATCAGCCCCAGCATTTT. V usage is TRBV7-2 and J usage is TRBJ1-5; unclear D gene. Per the germline V gene, CDR1 is SGHTA and CDR2 is FQGNSA. V was cut by 5 bases and J by 0 bases, with 5 bases left in between. The CDR3 runs 13 residues.

This sequence joins TRBV2 and TRBJ1-2; D not certain. Trimming removed 2 bases at V and 0 bases at J, with 10 bases between. Germline assignment: CDR1 SNHLY and CDR2 FYNNEI. This CDR3 comprises 15 residues. The CDR3 loop is CASSETQAANYGYTF. CDR3 DNA sequence: TGTGCCAGCAGTGAAACACAAGCCGCTAACTATGGCTACACCTTC.

The CDR3 bases are TGTGCCAGCAGGACAGTTGGTTTGTCTGGCACTGAAGCTTTCTTT. Its translation is CASRTVGLSGTEAFF. The chain employs TRBV6-6 and TRBJ1-1, with TRBD1 as a possible D gene (5 bases). This CDR3 region has 15 residues. V dropped 6 bases and J dropped 4 bases, with 18 bases sitting between them. CDR1 and CDR2 (germline): MNHNY, SVGAGI (reference sequence).

The CDR3 sequence: CASSFGLAGGTDTQYF. CDR3 coding DNA: TGTGCCAGCAGCTTCGGACTAGCGGGGGGAACAGATACGCAGTATTTT. This chain connects TRBV7-3 to TRBJ2-3; 14 nucleotides line up with TRBD2. With V trimmed by 3 bases and J by 3 bases, 2 bases remained unmatched. Germline lookup yields CDR1 SGHTA and CDR2 FQGTGA. The CDR3 loop spans 16 amino acids.

The V gene is TRBV25-1, the J gene TRBJ2-7; 8 bases are a match to TRBD1. Germline V gene sequence: CDR1 MGHDK, CDR2 SYGVNS. The length of the CDR3 is 15 residues. Trimming removed 1 base from V and 2 bases from J; junction bases left unmatched: 4. The CDR3 is CASSESDRVAYEQYF. CDR3 DNA sequence: TGTGCCAGCAGTGAATCGGACAGGGTCGCCTACGAGCAGTACTTC.

This chain joins TRBV5-4 and TRBJ1-4; 8 nucleotides align to TRBD1. Trimming removed 4 bases from V and 5 bases from J; junction bases left unmatched: 7. The CDR3 runs to 15 residues. Germline CDR1 SGHNT, CDR2 YYREEE (reference sequence). In DNA form, the CDR3 reads TGTGCCAGCAGCGTAGTGGGGACAGGAAATGAAAAACTGTTTTTT. Residues: CASSVVGTGNEKLFF. The full variable domain, with the rest looked up from reference TRBV5-4 and TRBJ1-4, is ETGVTQSPTHLIKTRGQQVTLRCSSQSGHNTVSWYQQALGQGPQFIFQYYREEENGRGNFPPRFSGLQFPNYSSELNVNALELDDSALYLCASSVVGTGNEKLFFGSGTQLSVL.

The chain couples TRBV10-1 to TRBJ2-7; D possibly corresponds to TRBD2 (6 bases). CDR3 size: 17 residues. V was shortened by 6 bases and J by 6 bases, with 27 bases between the two germline ends. Germline loops: CDR1 WNHNN, CDR2 SYGVQD (reference sequence). This chain's CDR3 is CASSPGLGRSERPEQYF. In DNA, the CDR3 is TGCGCCAGCAGCCCGGGGCTAGGGAGGAGCGAGCGCCCCGAGCAGTACTTC.

A few counts support this clone. The sample contains more than one DNA sequence encoding this CDR3. The rearrangement uses TRBV30 and TRBJ1-1; 8 bases map to TRBD1. The CDR3 sequence is 12 residues long. V was pared by 5 bases and J by 4 bases, with 3 bases of the junction left unmatched. Germline values: CDR1 GTSNPN, CDR2 SVGIG (reference sequence). Here the CDR3 reads CAWGQGSTEAFF. For the CDR3, the DNA is TGTGCCTGGGGACAGGGCAGCACTGAAGCTTTCTTT.

The V call is TRBV5-4, the J call TRBJ2-3, with 12 bases lining up with TRBD2. Per the germline V gene, CDR1 is SGHNT and CDR2 is YYREEE (reference sequence). The CDR3 contains 17 residues. The V and J ends lost 2 bases and 5 bases, in that order; junction bases with no gene match: 9. The CDR3 reads CASSFGALAGGRDTQYF. CDR3 coding DNA: TGTGCCAGCAGCTTTGGAGCTCTAGCGGGAGGGAGAGATACGCAGTATTTT.

V and J are TRBV29-1 and TRBJ2-7; 9 nucleotides line up with TRBD1. J gave up 6 bases and V 4 bases, and 4 bases lay outside the gene matches. Per germline, CDR1 SQVTM and CDR2 ANQGSEA. CDR3 length: 12 residues. The CDR3 DNA follows: TGCAGCGTTGGACAGGGGGTACTCGAGCAGTACTTC. Protein sequence: CSVGQGVLEQYF.

The gene calls are TRBV10-3 and TRBJ2-7; TRBD1 might be the D (6 bases). Trimming stripped 4 bases from V and 3 bases from J, with 19 bases between. Germline CDR1 ENHRY, CDR2 SYGVKD. The CDR3 sequence is 16 residues long. This CDR3 reads CAISGQGIGTYYEQYF. The CDR3 bases are TGTGCCATCAGTGGGCAGGGGATAGGCACCTACTACGAGCAGTACTTC.

The genes are TRBV5-1 and TRBJ2-3; no firm D call. The CDR3 spans 16 residues. The V gene lost 0 bases and the J gene lost 2 bases, with 13 bases spanning the gap. Germline V gene data show CDR1 as SGHRS and CDR2 as YFSETQ. The CDR3 region is CASSLGPARPTDTQYF. In DNA form, the CDR3 reads TGCGCCAGCAGCTTGGGGCCTGCCAGACCCACAGATACGCAGTATTTT.

This clone was found once. This chain links TRBV6-5 with TRBJ2-7; 8 nucleotides align to TRBD1. CDR3 length equals 11 residues. J was trimmed by 6 bases and V by 8 bases; bases with no gene match: 3. Germline CDR1 MNHEY, CDR2 SVGAGI. CDR3 region: CASGTGGEQYF. The DNA for the CDR3 is TGTGCCAGCGGAACAGGGGGCGAGCAGTACTTC.